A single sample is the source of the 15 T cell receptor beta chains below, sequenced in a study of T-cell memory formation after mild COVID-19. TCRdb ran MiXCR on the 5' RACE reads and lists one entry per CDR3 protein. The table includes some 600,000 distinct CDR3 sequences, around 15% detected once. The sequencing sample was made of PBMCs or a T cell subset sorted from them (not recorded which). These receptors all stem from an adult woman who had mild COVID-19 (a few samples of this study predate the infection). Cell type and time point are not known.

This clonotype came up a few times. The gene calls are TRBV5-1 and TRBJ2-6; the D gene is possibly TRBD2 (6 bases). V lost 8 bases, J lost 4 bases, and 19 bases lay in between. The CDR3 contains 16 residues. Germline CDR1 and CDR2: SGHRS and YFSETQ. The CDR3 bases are TGCGCCAGTTACGGGACTCCCCTTAGAGGGGCCAACGTCCTGACTTTC. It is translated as CASYGTPLRGANVLTF.

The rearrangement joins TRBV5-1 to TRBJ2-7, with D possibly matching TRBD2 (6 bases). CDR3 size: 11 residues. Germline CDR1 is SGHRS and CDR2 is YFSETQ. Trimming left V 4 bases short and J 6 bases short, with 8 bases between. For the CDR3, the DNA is TGCGCCAGCAGCAGGGGAGGCGAGCAGTACTTC. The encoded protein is CASSRGGEQYF.

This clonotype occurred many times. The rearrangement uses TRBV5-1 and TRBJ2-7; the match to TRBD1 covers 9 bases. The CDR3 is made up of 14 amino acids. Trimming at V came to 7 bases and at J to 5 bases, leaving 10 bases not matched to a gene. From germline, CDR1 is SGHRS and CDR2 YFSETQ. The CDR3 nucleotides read TGCGCCAGCGGCTCCGGGACAGGGCGGGACGAGCAGTACTTC. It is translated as CASGSGTGRDEQYF.

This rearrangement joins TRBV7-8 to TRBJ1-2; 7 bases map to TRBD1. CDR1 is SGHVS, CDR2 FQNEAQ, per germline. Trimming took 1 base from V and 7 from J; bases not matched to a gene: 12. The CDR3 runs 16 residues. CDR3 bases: TGTGCCAGCAGCTTAGGGACAGGCCGATATCTTAGTGGCTACACCTTC. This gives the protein CASSLGTGRYLSGYTF. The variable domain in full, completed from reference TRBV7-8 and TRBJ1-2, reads GAGVSQSPRYKVAKRGQDVALRCDPISGHVSLFWYQQALGQGPEFLTYFQNEAQLDKSGLPSDRFFAERPEGSVSTLKIQRTQQEDSAVYLCASSLGTGRYLSGYTFGSGTRLTVV.

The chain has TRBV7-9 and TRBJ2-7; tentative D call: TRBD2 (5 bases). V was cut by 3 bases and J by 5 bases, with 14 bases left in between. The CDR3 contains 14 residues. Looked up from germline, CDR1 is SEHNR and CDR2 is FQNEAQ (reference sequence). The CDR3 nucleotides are TGTGCCAGCAGCTTTCAATCGAGCGGAAACGAGCAGTACTTC. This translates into CASSFQSSGNEQYF. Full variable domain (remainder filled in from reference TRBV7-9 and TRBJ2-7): DTGVSQNPRHKITKRGQNVTFRCDPISEHNRLYWYRQTLGQGPEFLTYFQNEAQLEKSRLLSDRFSAERPKGSFSTLEIQRTEQGDSAMYLCASSFQSSGNEQYFGPGTRLTVT.

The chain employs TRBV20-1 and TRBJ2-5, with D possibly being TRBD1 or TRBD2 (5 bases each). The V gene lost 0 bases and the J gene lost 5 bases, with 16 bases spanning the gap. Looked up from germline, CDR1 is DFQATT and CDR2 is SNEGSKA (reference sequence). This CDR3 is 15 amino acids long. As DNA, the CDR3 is TGCAGTGCTAGAGATAATGGGGGTTTCGGGGAGACCCAGTACTTC. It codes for CSARDNGGFGETQYF.

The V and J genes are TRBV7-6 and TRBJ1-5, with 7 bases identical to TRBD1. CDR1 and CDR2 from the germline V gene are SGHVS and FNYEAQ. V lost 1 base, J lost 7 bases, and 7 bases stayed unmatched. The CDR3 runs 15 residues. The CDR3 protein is CASSLGVGGGQPQHF. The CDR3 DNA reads TGTGCCAGCAGCTTAGGAGTAGGAGGGGGCCAGCCCCAGCATTTT. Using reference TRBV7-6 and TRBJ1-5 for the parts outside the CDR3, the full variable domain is GAGVSQSPRYKVTKRGQDVALRCDPISGHVSLYWYRQALGQGPEFLTYFNYEAQQDKSGLPNDRFSAERPEGSISTLTIQRTEQRDSAMYRCASSLGVGGGQPQHFGDGTRLSIL.

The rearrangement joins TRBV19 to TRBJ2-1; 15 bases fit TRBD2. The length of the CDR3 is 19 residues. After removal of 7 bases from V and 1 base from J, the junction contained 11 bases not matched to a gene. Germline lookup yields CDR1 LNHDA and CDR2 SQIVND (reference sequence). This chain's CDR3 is CASTIRTSGRVLSYNEQFF. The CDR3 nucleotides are TGTGCCAGTACCATCCGGACTAGCGGGAGGGTCCTGTCCTACAATGAGCAGTTCTTC.

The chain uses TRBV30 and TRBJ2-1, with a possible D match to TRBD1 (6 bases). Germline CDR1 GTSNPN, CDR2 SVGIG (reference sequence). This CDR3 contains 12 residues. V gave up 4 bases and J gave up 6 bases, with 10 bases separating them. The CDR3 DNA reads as TGTGCCTGGAACCCGGACAGCAATGAGCAGTTCTTC. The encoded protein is CAWNPDSNEQFF.

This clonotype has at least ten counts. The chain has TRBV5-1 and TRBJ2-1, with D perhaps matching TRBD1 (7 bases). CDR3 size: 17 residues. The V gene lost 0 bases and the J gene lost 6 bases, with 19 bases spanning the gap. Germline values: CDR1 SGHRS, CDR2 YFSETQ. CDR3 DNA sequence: TGCGCCAGCAGCTTGGAGCCAGGGGGGCCTAGAGGCAATGAGCAGTTCTTC. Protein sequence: CASSLEPGGPRGNEQFF.

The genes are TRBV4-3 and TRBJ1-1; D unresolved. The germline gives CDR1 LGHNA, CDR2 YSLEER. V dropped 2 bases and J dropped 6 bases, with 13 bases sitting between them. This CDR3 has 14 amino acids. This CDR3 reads CASSQQTSLAEAFF. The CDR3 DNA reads TGCGCCAGCAGCCAACAGACCTCGTTGGCTGAAGCTTTCTTT.

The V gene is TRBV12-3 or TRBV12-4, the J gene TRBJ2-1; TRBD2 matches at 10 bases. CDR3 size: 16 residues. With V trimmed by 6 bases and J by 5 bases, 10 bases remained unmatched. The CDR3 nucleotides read TGTGCCAGCAGAAAAAAGGGACTAGCGAGGGACAATGAGCAGTTCTTC. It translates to CASRKKGLARDNEQFF.

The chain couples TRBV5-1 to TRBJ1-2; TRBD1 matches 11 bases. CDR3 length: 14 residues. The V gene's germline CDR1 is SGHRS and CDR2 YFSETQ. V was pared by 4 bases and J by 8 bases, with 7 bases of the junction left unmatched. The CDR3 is CASSHGQGAEGYTF. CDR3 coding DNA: TGCGCCAGCAGCCATGGACAGGGGGCGGAAGGCTACACCTTC.

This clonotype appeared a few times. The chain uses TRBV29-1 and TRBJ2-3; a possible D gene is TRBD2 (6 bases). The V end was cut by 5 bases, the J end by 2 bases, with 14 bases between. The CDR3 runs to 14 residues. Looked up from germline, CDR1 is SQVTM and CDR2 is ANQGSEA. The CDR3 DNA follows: TGCAGCGTTAAGCTCAGGGAGGTCACAGATACGCAGTATTTT. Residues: CSVKLREVTDTQYF.

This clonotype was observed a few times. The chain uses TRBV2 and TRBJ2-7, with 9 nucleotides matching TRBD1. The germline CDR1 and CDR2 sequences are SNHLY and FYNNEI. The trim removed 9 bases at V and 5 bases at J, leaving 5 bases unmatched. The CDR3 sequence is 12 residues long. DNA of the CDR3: TGTGCCAGTAGAGGGACAGGGAACGAGCAGTACTTC. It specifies CASRGTGNEQYF.